Included here is one TCR beta chain sequence, with context. Its antigen has not been determined. Per-base qualities were not stored, and no clone one base away is much larger. This specimen belongs to a study of T cell responses to AZD1222 COVID-19 vaccine listed by TCRdb under 2021. In the study overall: AZD1222 recipients given second doses at about 4 weeks or at about 12 weeks were pooled, since spike-specific TCR depth and breadth were not found to differ between the two schedules. TCR sequencing covered fewer than 250 trial participants: nearly 210 given two doses of AZD1222 and 26 given two doses of MenACWY control vaccine. Trial participants were enrolled by age into 18-55, 56-69 and 70-plus year subgroups, with about 150, 27 and 61 TCR-sequenced participants respectively.

According to the study, the label for this sample's time point signals: baseline before first vaccination. Vaccinee samples came from UK trials COV001 and COV002, including a single-blind randomized controlled phase 2/3 trial of AZD1222 (ChAdOx1 nCoV-19) in healthy adults. Trial participant PBMC samples were collected at day 0 and day 28 after the second dose for TCRbeta chain sequencing. Taken from the germline V gene (reference sequence), the CDR1 and CDR2 loops are GTSNPN and SVGIG. Measured from the cysteine to the phenylalanine, the CDR3 is 13 residues long. CDR3 DNA is the only sequence kept; it has 39 bases, read in frame from the first base. Trimming accounts for 4 bases at V and 4 bases at J, while the number of junction bases matched to no gene is 7. The CDR3 regions of human TCRbeta chains were analyzed by immunosequencing. For the original study's pipeline: TCRs in the repertoires were compared against a reference library of SARS-CoV-2-specific TCRs that had been generated with the MIRA antigen-specificity platform. Breadth was defined as the fraction of unique TCRs that were SARS-CoV-2-associated. Depth was defined as the fraction of total T cells that were SARS-CoV-2-associated. Using the MIRA data, each spike-specific TCR was mapped to the spike region that the TCR reacts to and placed in a CD4 or CD8 class. Log10-transformed breadth and depth values were compared by one-way ANOVA with Sidak's multiple comparisons tests. Here the immuneACCESS table is served through TCRdb, limited to in-frame sequences with V and J called. Missing clones are a known gap in these copies; in checked studies unresolved V genes cover under half, and the rest lacks a known reason. V and J calls and clone size are copied from that table; D and trimming were computed from the DNA. The sample records 100,000 to 150,000 clones, more than 80% of which are singletons. Of the sample, over 5% is held by the ten largest clones.

Study-wide conclusions, independent of this receptor: The 56-69-year group was small, and its depth increase did not reach significance, likely because of low power. Reportedly, close to half of the unique spike-specific TCRs recognized epitopes lying outside the regions that are mutated in the B.1.351 and B.1.1.7 variants. Most participants were white British and females outnumbered males, and the authors suggested that clonal diversity may have been underestimated. Only five to seven AZD1222 recipients were SARS-CoV-2 seropositive at baseline, limiting conclusions about previously exposed vaccinees. A significant rise in spike-specific TCR breadth and depth was observed after two AZD1222 doses relative to day 0 and relative to MenACWY recipients. No day 14 peak-response samples were available, so repertoires were characterized only after the peak T cell response. The vaccine-associated CD4 TCRs covered the entire spike protein, and the dominant responses fell in regions 160-218 and 743-854.

The chain couples TRBV30 to TRBJ2-7, with TRBD2 matching 7 junction bases. This receptor was obtained from an adult in good health. Here the sequenced sample was peripheral blood, taken on day 0 of AZD1222 vaccination. The CDR3 region has the sequence CAWNWAGVYEQYF. In nucleotide form, the sequence is TGTGCCTGGAATTGGGCGGGAGTTTACGAGCAGTACTTC.